The following is a TCR beta chain sequence with its context. The antigen remains undetermined. Using its own MiXCR run on the 5' RACE reads, TCRdb lists one record per CDR3 protein. Seen here are 200,000 to 300,000 distinct CDR3 sequences, around 6.7% observed once, and the top ten hold 1.1%. This specimen comes from a study of T cells after yellow fever vaccination. Study overall: Preparation of fractions with low cell numbers was performed using SMART-Seq v4 Ultra Low Input.

Germline loops: CDR1 LNHDA, CDR2 SQIVND (reference sequence). The CDR3 extends over 12 amino acids. Between the trimmed V and J ends, which lost 3 bases and 4 bases, there was a span of 6 bases. Study results and limitations: CD4 and CD8 compartments shared a small share of clonotypes. Abundant clonotypes (contaminants from the bulk population) could be present in FACS-sorted repertoires. The secondary response peaked faster, at day 5 versus 15, but was weaker.

This material consisted of CD4+ T cells sorted from PBMCs, taken on the day of the yellow fever booster vaccination. This clonotype was sampled from a man aged 30 to 39 who received the YFV17D yellow fever vaccine. This chain connects TRBV19 to TRBJ1-1; D uncertain. The chain's CDR3 is CASSMRGTEAFF. For the CDR3, the DNA is TGTGCCAGTAGTATGCGGGGCACTGAAGCTTTCTTT.